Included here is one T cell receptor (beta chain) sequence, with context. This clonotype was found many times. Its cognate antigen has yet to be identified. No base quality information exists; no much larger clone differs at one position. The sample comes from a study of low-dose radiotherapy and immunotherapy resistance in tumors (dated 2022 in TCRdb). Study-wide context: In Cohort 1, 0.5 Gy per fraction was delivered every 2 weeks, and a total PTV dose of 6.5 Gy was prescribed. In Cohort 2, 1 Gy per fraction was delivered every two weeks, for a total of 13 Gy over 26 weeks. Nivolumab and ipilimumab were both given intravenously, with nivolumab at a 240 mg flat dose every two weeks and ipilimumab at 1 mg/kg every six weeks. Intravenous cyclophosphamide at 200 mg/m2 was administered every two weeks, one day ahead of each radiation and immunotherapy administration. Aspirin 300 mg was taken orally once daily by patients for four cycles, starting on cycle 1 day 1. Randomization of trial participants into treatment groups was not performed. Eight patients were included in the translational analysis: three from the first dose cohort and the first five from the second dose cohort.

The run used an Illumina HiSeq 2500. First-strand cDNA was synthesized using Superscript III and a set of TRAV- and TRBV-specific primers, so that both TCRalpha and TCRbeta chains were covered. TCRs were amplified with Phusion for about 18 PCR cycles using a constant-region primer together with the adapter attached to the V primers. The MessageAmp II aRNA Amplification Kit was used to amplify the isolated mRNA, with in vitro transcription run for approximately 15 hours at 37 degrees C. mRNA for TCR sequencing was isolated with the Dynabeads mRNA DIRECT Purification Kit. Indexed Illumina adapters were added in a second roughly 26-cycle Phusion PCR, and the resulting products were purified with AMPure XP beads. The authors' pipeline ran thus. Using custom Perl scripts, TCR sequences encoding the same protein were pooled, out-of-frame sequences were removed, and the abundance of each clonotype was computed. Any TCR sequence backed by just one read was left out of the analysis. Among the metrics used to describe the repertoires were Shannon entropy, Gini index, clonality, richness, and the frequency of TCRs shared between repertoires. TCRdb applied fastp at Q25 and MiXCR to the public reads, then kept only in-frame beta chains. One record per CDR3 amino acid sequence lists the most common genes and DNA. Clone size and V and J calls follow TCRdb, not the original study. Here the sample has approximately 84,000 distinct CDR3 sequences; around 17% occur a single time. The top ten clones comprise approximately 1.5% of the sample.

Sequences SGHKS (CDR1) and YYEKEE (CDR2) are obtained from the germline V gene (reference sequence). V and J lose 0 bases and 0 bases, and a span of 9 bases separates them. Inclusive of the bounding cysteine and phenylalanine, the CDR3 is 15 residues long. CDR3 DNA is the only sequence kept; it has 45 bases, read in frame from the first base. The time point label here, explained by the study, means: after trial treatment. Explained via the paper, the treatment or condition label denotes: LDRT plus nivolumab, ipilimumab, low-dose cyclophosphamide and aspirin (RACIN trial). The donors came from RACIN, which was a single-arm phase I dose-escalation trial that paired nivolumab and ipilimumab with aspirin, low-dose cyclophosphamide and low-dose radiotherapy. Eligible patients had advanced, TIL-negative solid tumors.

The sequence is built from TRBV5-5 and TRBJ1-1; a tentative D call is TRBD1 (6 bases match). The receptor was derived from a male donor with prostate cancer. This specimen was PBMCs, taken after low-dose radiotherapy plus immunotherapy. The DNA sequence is TGTGCCAGCAGCTTGGTTCAGGGGATGAACACTGAAGCTTTCTTT. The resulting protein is CASSLVQGMNTEAFF.